The entry that follows covers one TCR beta chain sequence. This sample is part of a study of T cell changes during pregnancy in multiple sclerosis. The protocol was immunoSEQ multiplex PCR, while the TCRdb copy is restricted to in-frame clones and leaves out a portion. The sample yields under 65,000 clones, more than 90% seen once. The clonotype was recovered from a female donor in good health, enrolled as a control in a pregnancy study. Source: peripheral blood, taken after pregnancy.

CDR3 in DNA: TGTGCCAGCAGCCCCTGGACAGGCAGCACAGATACGCAGTATTTT. Residues: CASSPWTGSTDTQYF. J is TRBJ2-3 and V is TRBV7-9; 7 nucleotides agree with TRBD1. Losses at the gene ends were 5 bases for V and 0 bases for J; bases not matched to a gene: 5. The length of the CDR3 is 15 residues. Germline CDR1 SEHNR, CDR2 FQNEAQ (reference sequence).